The text below deals with one T cell receptor (beta chain). This clone was counted a single time. The antigen this receptor binds is unknown. The record has no base qualities; no much larger clone is one base away. The source of the sample is a study of cytomegalovirus exposure and HLA in healthy donors (dated by TCRdb to the late 2010s). Regarding the study in general: In an earlier analysis of under 600 of the donors, 250 to 350 Gb of sequence data and some 120 million unique TCR beta sequences from about 179 million T cells were reported. Around 320 gigabases of sequencing data and around 87 million unique TCR sequences were included in an early release covering 550 to 650 HLA-typed donors. Among the roughly 390 genotyped donors, around 81% belonged to the genetic ancestry cluster associated with self-reported Caucasian donors. The aim of the study was to test whether cataloging public T cell receptors could identify signatures of past pathogen exposure. Using immunosequencing, the study profiled T cell repertoires from fewer than 850 subjects and related those repertoires to cytomegalovirus serostatus. In addition to the first cohort of 500 to 850 subjects, a separate validation cohort of approximately 130 different subjects was used. The study combined high-throughput TCR immunosequencing, statistical association of individual TCRs with disease status, and machine learning to predict cytomegalovirus infection status. To study patterns of TCR occurrence, a later analysis re-analyzed previously published TCR beta repertoires from 550 to 800 donors and added high-resolution HLA genotyping. The later analysis used no new phenotypic data to find candidate immune exposures, relying instead on TCR beta sequences and their occurrence across donors. To decide whether each TCR beta V gene segment behaved as functional or pseudogenic, an earlier analysis of approximately 600 of the donors relied on high-throughput TCR beta sequencing. Donor age, sex, ethnicity and CMV serostatus were compiled together with the repertoire data. Genome-wide SNP genotypes for about 65% of the 666 donors were used in a later genetic analysis, which treated that subset as a discovery cohort. All discovery cohort repertoires had been generated using a single sequencing platform. HLA typing included class I and class II loci at four-digit resolution. The number of donors typed differed by locus, with 629-630 for A, B, C, DRB1 and DQB1, around 500 for DQA1, 600 to 610 for DPA1, and around 430 for DPB1. Four or five DR-DQ haplotypes were treated as single units for association and clustering because of strong linkage in the cohort. Among 300 to 450 genotyped donors of the cohort, an average of around 240,000 unique TCR beta nucleotide sequences were sequenced per donor, roughly 20% of them non-productive.

Preparation of the library involved the immunoSEQ multiplex PCR assay. For the multiplex PCR, a mixture combining 60 forward primers for TCR Vbeta segments and 13 reverse primers for TCR Jbeta segments was used. The CDR3 region of rearranged TCR beta genes was amplified from genomic DNA with a multiplex PCR assay. On the Illumina HiSeq System, the amplified TCR beta libraries were sequenced as 87-base-pair reads. In the source study's methods: In a later analysis, tens of millions of unique TCR beta chains were counted across the 500 to 850 repertoires, and approximately 9.9 million of these chains were shared by at least two donors. Raw reads were error-corrected and collapsed into unique sequences with a nearest-neighbor algorithm that merged closely related sequences to remove PCR and sequencing errors. CDR3 sequences were aligned to IMGT reference sequences to assign V, D and J gene segments. For a sequence to be retained, a match of at least six nucleotides was required to both a V gene segment and a J gene segment. A rearrangement counted as productive if the CDR3 had no stop codons and remained in frame with V and J, and every other rearrangement counted as non-productive. Following IMGT convention, CDR3 was defined as the stretch from the second conserved V-encoded cysteine to the conserved J-encoded phenylalanine. In an earlier analysis of roughly 580 of the donors, sequences lacking an unambiguous match to a single V gene segment were excluded. An earlier analysis of a few hundred of the donors classified V segments as functional when productive rearrangements were above 56.7% and as segregating when the standard deviation between donors was above 5%. A statistical classification framework was built to diagnose cytomegalovirus status from the catalog of TCR beta chain sequences. In a later analysis, TCR nucleotide sequences were compared against IMGT/GENE-DB human TR gene sequences so that V and J genes could be assigned. A later analysis assigned CDR3 sequences and most-parsimonious VDJ recombination scenarios with the TCRdist pipeline. In a later analysis, each TCR beta chain was defined by its CDR3 amino acid sequence together with its V-gene family, and reads without a unique V-gene family were excluded. As a way to deal with suspected cross-contamination and a sequencing artifact, a later analysis dropped approximately 590 nucleotide sequences that were highly shared and had low generation probability. For each public chain, a later analysis derived a clonal expansion index from normalized ranks of inferred template counts within each repertoire. In a later analysis, generation probabilities were computed using a VDJ recombination model fitted to out-of-frame rearrangements, and the results were checked against IGoR. In a later analysis, TCR-TCR, TCR-HLA and TCR-CMV co-occurrence was scored with hypergeometric tests, and a repertoire-size bias correction was applied to TCR pairs. A later analysis estimated false discovery rates by permuting HLA or CMV assignments 20 times. In a later analysis, co-occurring TCRs were grouped with DBSCAN, and TCRdist sequence similarity was added when clustering was performed within HLA-allele-positive subsets. For co-occurrence clustering, repertoires with fewer than 30,000 or more than 120,000 public chains were excluded, along with roughly 5 repertoires with anomalous nucleotide sharing. This immuneACCESS table, as held by TCRdb, lists in-frame sequences with V and J called but not all clones. Of the missing ones, under half trace to an unresolved V gene in checked studies; the others have no known cause. From that table come the V and J calls and clone size; the DNA was used to work out D and trimming. This sample gives roughly 200,000 clones in total; around nine tenths of them show up just once. Jointly, the top ten make up 1% of the sample.

The cohort was made up of hundreds of healthy bone marrow donors. All cohort members were sampled while nominally healthy, although unrecorded immune exposures were likely present. The donor tested CMV seronegative, placing the donor among the roughly 340 seronegative members of the cohort. Each donor provided a peripheral blood sample, and peripheral blood mononuclear cells were used for TCR beta sequencing. The Qiagen DNeasy Blood Extraction Kit was used to extract genomic DNA from the blood cell samples. On the study overall, not on this receptor specifically: A further reported finding was that TCR beta sequences accurately predicted the HLA-A and HLA-B alleles for most subjects in the first cohort. A later analysis found that most CMV-associated TCR beta chains appeared HLA-restricted, with HLA associations seemingly driven largely by CMV exposure. Specific HLA alleles were associated with 15,000 to 20,000 TCR beta sequences at a false discovery rate of 0.05 in a later analysis. Roughly uniform sequencing depth across donors was assumed in presence/absence analyses, although this assumption may not hold. Approximately 18 rarely observed V segments, including chromosome 9 orphons, were excluded from the earlier analysis of a few hundred of the donors because counts were too low. When HLA alleles, especially DR and DQ, strongly co-occurred, attributing TCR associations to individual alleles was difficult. The classifier was reported to diagnose cytomegalovirus status with high specificity and sensitivity in both the original cohort and the validation cohort. In vitro tests confirmed that a few of the cytomegalovirus-associated TCR beta chains recognize cytomegalovirus antigens. While some public TCRs were present in many individuals, most TCR sequences turned up only very rarely across donors. A later analysis found that HLA-associated TCR beta chains were more clonally expanded and had lower generation probabilities than equally common non-associated chains. It was suggested by the authors that the approach could potentially be generalized to other disease states and immunological phenotypes. Because HLA typing was missing for some donors at each locus, association tests included only the typed subset. CMV serostatus was the only immune exposure information available for the cohort. In this cohort, only TCR beta chains were sequenced, and detectable features were limited by the absence of alpha or paired-chain data. According to a later analysis, TCR association rates differed among HLA loci, with DRB1 alleles showing the most associated TCRs and HLA-C alleles showing the fewest. In a later genetic analysis, a missense DCLRE1C variant was associated with V-gene and J-gene trimming of TCR beta chains, and the association was replicated in an independent cohort. Several of the top co-occurrence clusters appeared to be linked to parvovirus B19, influenza, CMV and Epstein-Barr virus, according to a later analysis. The sequencing pipeline was judged likely to have produced a cluster of highly shared sequence variants as a technical artifact. In an earlier analysis of 500 to 650 of the donors, most TCR beta V segments appeared in productive rearrangements about 90% or about 30% of the time, broadly matching IMGT annotations. The study gave a list of more than 150 TCR beta chains associated with cytomegalovirus. A later genetic analysis reported fewer N-insertions in productive TCRs among donors in an Asian-associated ancestry cluster than the approximately 670-donor mean. Linkage disequilibrium might explain the correlated functional status among segregating V segments, but an unknown experimental factor could not be excluded.

Sequencing was done on a sample of PBMCs. The clonotype comes from a woman aged 18-29 years in good health and CMV-seronegative.

The bases are TGTGCTAGTGGTTACAGGGTTTTCTTGGAGACCCAGTACTTC. Translated, it gives CASGYRVFLETQYF. The chain links TRBV12-5 with TRBJ2-5, and perhaps TRBD1 as D gene, on 6 matching bases. CDR1 and CDR2 were assigned from the germline V gene as LGHNT and FRNRAP. The CDR3 spans 14 residues, from the cysteine through the phenylalanine. Only the CDR3 portion is preserved as DNA: 42 bases, with reading frame beginning at the first base. V is shortened by 4 bases, J by 5 bases, and the region joining them spans 14 bases.